Listed here are 24 T cell receptor beta chains from one sample, sequenced in a study of a mutant IDH1 vaccine in newly diagnosed glioma. Sequencing was performed with immunoSEQ multiplex PCR; in TCRdb, only in-frame clones are kept and a portion is missing. This sample carries tens of thousands of clones, over 70% of them seen once, and the ten largest clones take approximately 19%. Sample time point: baseline, week 1 (first vaccination visit). Stated treatment: pre-vaccination baseline after standard-of-care therapy. The sample consisted of PBMCs, taken from a glioma patient treated with radiotherapy, temozolomide or both. All receptors derive from a man aged 30-40 years with glioma.

The rearrangement links TRBV30 to TRBJ2-1; TRBD2 aligns across 8 bases. V shed 1 base and J 3 bases; nucleotides not matched to a gene: 8. This CDR3 comprises 16 residues. The germline V gene encodes CDR1 GTSNPN and CDR2 SVGIG (reference sequence). The CDR3 sequence is CAWSAPRAGDYNEQFF. The CDR3 nucleotides read TGTGCCTGGAGTGCCCCTCGAGCGGGGGACTACAATGAGCAGTTCTTC. Full variable domain (outside the CDR3, taken from reference TRBV30 and TRBJ2-1): SQTIHQWPATLVQPVGSPLSLECTVEGTSNPNLYWYRQAAGRGLQLLFYSVGIGQISSEVPQNLSASRPQDRQFILSSKKLLLSDSGFYLCAWSAPRAGDYNEQFFGPGTRLTVL.

This clone was picked up one time. The V and J genes are TRBV5-5 and TRBJ2-1, with 7 bases lining up with TRBD1. The germline CDR1 and CDR2 sequences are SGHKS and YYEKEE (reference sequence). J gave up 8 bases and V 4 bases, and 6 bases lay outside the gene matches. This CDR3 spans 13 amino acids. CDR3 amino acids: CASSRFGQDEQFF. Here the CDR3 DNA reads TGTGCCAGCAGCCGATTCGGACAGGATGAGCAGTTCTTC.

As to this clone: Mismatch with germline at one junction end may stem from a read error. In the same sample, other DNA sequences code for this CDR3. This chain joins TRBV30 and TRBJ2-1, with TRBD2 as a possible D gene (5 bases). Germline CDR1 and CDR2: GTSNPN and SVGIG (reference sequence). This CDR3 has 15 residues. The CDR3 DNA is TGTGCCTGGATAGACTATTCGAGCTCCTACAATGAACAGTTCTTC. Translating it yields CAWIDYSSSYNEQFF.

This clone was seen only a few times. V usage is TRBV5-1 and J usage is TRBJ1-1, with D possibly TRBD1 on 6 matching bases. This CDR3 has 18 residues. CDR1 and CDR2 (germline): SGHRS, YFSETQ. Deletions cut 0 bases from V and 6 bases from J, with 24 bases between. The CDR3 nucleotides are TGCGCCAGCAGCTTGGAGCTTATTTTGGGGGCATATCCATCTGAAGCTTTCTTT. Its translation: CASSLELILGAYPSEAFF.

This chain connects TRBV30 to TRBJ2-2, with D perhaps matching TRBD1 (6 bases). The CDR3 has 15 amino acids. V lost 5 bases and J lost 6, with 19 bases in between. Germline V CDR1 and CDR2: GTSNPN, SVGIG (reference sequence). CDR3 amino acids: CAWQTTGNWAGELFF. CDR3 DNA: TGTGCCTGGCAAACCACAGGGAACTGGGCCGGGGAGCTGTTTTTT.

This chain joins TRBV5-1 and TRBJ2-1, with 12 bases lining up with TRBD2. This CDR3 spans 15 amino acids. Germline CDR1 is SGHRS and CDR2 is YFSETQ. J was trimmed by 8 bases and V by 0 bases; bases with no gene match: 3. The CDR3 DNA is TGCGCCAGCAGCTTGGCTACTAGCGGGGGGTATGAGCAGTTCTTC. Its translation is CASSLATSGGYEQFF. Filled out from reference TRBV5-1 and TRBJ2-1, the complete variable domain reads KAGVTQTPRYLIKTRGQQVTLSCSPISGHRSVSWYQQTPGQGLQFLFEYFSETQRNKGNFPGRFSGRQFSNSRSEMNVSTLELGDSALYLCASSLATSGGYEQFFGPGTRLTVL.

V gene TRBV4-3 combines with J gene TRBJ2-6, with TRBD1 matching over 9 bases. CDR3 length: 16 amino acids. Losses at the gene ends were 4 bases for V and 4 bases for J; bases not matched to a gene: 5. Looked up from germline, CDR1 is LGHNA and CDR2 is YSLEER. CDR3 in amino acids: CASSLGTGIGANVLTF. The CDR3 nucleotides read TGCGCCAGCAGCCTTGGGACAGGGATCGGGGCCAACGTCCTGACTTTC.

In this sample, this clone turned up a few times. This chain links TRBV4-2 with TRBJ1-2, with D maybe TRBD1 (5 bases). CDR1 is LGHNA and CDR2 is YNFKEQ in the germline V gene. This CDR3 has 17 amino acids. The ends were cut back, 4 bases at V and 4 bases at J, with 22 bases in the middle. DNA for the CDR3: TGTGCCAGCAGCCGGTGGACGAGAGGGCAGGGAGTCTATGGCTACACCTTC. Encoded protein: CASSRWTRGQGVYGYTF.

This clone occurred a few times. The V gene is TRBV6-1, the J gene TRBJ1-5; D unresolved. CDR3 length equals 15 residues. The V gene's germline CDR1 is MNHNS and CDR2 SASEGT. The germline V and J ends were trimmed by 0 bases and 1 base, with 7 bases remaining between them. In nucleotides, the CDR3 is TGTGCCAGCAGTGAAGCAAAGGGAAGCAATCAGCCCCAGCATTTT. Translation: CASSEAKGSNQPQHF.

The chain employs TRBV2 and TRBJ2-5; 10 bases are a match to TRBD2. V lost 5 bases, J lost 8 bases, and 8 bases stayed unmatched. The CDR3 spans 14 residues. The germline V gene has CDR1 SNHLY and CDR2 FYNNEI. The CDR3 is CASSSGASGGTQYF. The CDR3 DNA follows: TGTGCCAGCAGTTCAGGGGCTAGCGGGGGCACCCAGTACTTC.

The chain has TRBV6-5 and TRBJ1-6; 10 bases map to TRBD1. This CDR3 region has 16 residues. V shed 2 bases and J 7 bases; nucleotides not matched to a gene: 5. The V gene's germline CDR1 is MNHEY and CDR2 SVGAGI. This chain's CDR3 is CASSYAGTGENSPLHF. The CDR3 bases are TGTGCCAGCAGTTACGCCGGGACAGGGGAGAATTCACCCCTCCACTTT.

The table lists this clone with a few counts. This chain links TRBV27 with TRBJ1-6; D gene unclear. CDR3 size: 15 residues. Looked up from germline, CDR1 is MNHEY and CDR2 is SMNVEV (reference sequence). The V end lost 6 bases, the J end lost 4 bases, and 13 bases lay between the germline ends. The CDR3 loop is CASRVGRHYNSPLHF. CDR3 nucleotide sequence: TGTGCCAGCAGGGTTGGGCGCCATTATAATTCACCCCTCCACTTT.

A single count supports this clone. V is TRBV5-1 and J is TRBJ2-1; 8 bases are a match to TRBD2. V was clipped by 0 bases and J by 5 bases; unmatched bases: 4. This CDR3 has 15 residues. Germline V CDR1 and CDR2: SGHRS, YFSETQ. The CDR3 nucleotides are TGCGCCAGCAGCTTGGAGGGACTAGATAACAATGAGCAGTTCTTC. It translates to CASSLEGLDNNEQFF.

The V call is TRBV5-1, the J call TRBJ1-1, with D perhaps TRBD1 (5 bases). The CDR3 spans 15 residues. V was cut by 4 bases and J by 0 bases, with 13 bases left in between. CDR1 SGHRS and CDR2 YFSETQ come from the germline V gene. The DNA of the CDR3 is TGCGCCAGCAGCATTGACGCAGGGCTGAACACTGAAGCTTTCTTT. Translating it yields CASSIDAGLNTEAFF.

CDR3 amino acids: CASSYSAGSYNEQFF. The CDR3 coding sequence is TGTGCCAGCAGTTACTCGGCCGGGTCATACAATGAGCAGTTCTTC. V and J are TRBV6-5 and TRBJ2-1; no reliable D call. V shed 0 bases and J shed 4 bases, with 10 bases lying between them. This CDR3 comprises 15 residues. Germline lookup yields CDR1 MNHEY and CDR2 SVGAGI.

This clone has only a few counts. The chain couples TRBV19 to TRBJ2-2, with D unclear. The ends were cut back, 10 bases at V and 7 bases at J, with 16 bases in the middle. The CDR3 covers 13 residues. Germline loops: CDR1 LNHDA, CDR2 SQIVND (reference sequence). As DNA, the CDR3 is TGTGCCACCAAGGCACCGTCCGGCGGGGAGCTGTTTTTT. Its translation: CATKAPSGGELFF.

V usage is TRBV18 and J usage is TRBJ2-5; 7 bases map to TRBD1. V shed 3 bases, J shed 5 bases, and the junction held 9 bases outside the gene matches. CDR1 KGHSH and CDR2 LQKENI come from the germline V gene. CDR3 length: 15 amino acids. Here the CDR3 DNA reads TGTGCCAGCTCACCGACAGGGTACCCCCGGGAGACCCAGTACTTC. This gives the protein CASSPTGYPRETQYF.

This clone was seen only a few times. The chain recombines TRBV6-6 with TRBJ2-7; D is ambiguous. Trimming removed 0 bases at V and 3 bases at J, with 6 bases between. Germline loops: CDR1 MNHNY, CDR2 SVGAGI (reference sequence). This CDR3 is built from 13 residues. In DNA, the CDR3 is TGTGCCAGCAGTTACTCGAGAGACTACGAGCAGTACTTC. Translated: CASSYSRDYEQYF.

V usage is TRBV29-1 and J usage is TRBJ2-5; 9 nucleotides agree with TRBD2. Germline V CDR1 and CDR2: SQVTM, ANQGSEA. V was pared by 8 bases and J by 5 bases, with 9 bases of the junction left unmatched. The length of the CDR3 is 13 residues. The CDR3 is CSLGSGGLETQYF. The CDR3 DNA is TGCAGCTTAGGTAGCGGGGGTTTGGAGACCCAGTACTTC.

The chain couples TRBV4-3 to TRBJ2-2; D is undetermined. The V end was cut by 0 bases, the J end by 7 bases, with 15 bases between. Germline CDR1 LGHNA, CDR2 YSLEER. The CDR3 contains 16 residues. The CDR3 here is CASSQEPGVADGELFF. The CDR3 DNA sequence: TGCGCCAGCAGCCAAGAGCCGGGCGTTGCGGACGGGGAGCTGTTTTTT.

This chain uses TRBV5-1 with TRBJ2-5; 14 positions agree with TRBD2. The CDR3 is 19 residues long. Germline lookup yields CDR1 SGHRS and CDR2 YFSETQ. V was clipped by 3 bases and J by 5 bases; unmatched bases: 15. The CDR3 DNA reads TGCGCCAGCAGCTCCTCGGGACTAGCGGGAGTCGACGGGTACGAGACCCAGTACTTC. This translates into CASSSSGLAGVDGYETQYF.

In DNA form, the CDR3 reads TGTGCCAGCAGCTCCGACCGGGAACGAAACATTCAGTACTTC. It is translated as CASSSDRERNIQYF. The chain recombines TRBV7-9 with TRBJ2-4; perhaps TRBD2 as D (5 bases). Germline assignment: CDR1 SEHNR and CDR2 FQNEAQ (reference sequence). Trimming shortened V by 4 bases and J by 6 bases, and 13 bases separated the two germline ends. The CDR3 consists of 14 residues.

The chain combines TRBV5-1 with TRBJ1-5; no reliable D call. V dropped 4 bases and J dropped 0 bases, with 5 bases sitting between them. The germline V gene encodes CDR1 SGHRS and CDR2 YFSETQ. The CDR3 is 13 amino acids. CDR3 coding DNA: TGCGCCAGCAGCAGGGATAGCAATCAGCCCCAGCATTTT. Residues: CASSRDSNQPQHF.

V usage is TRBV6-1 and J usage is TRBJ1-5; TRBD1 aligns across 9 bases. J gave up 4 bases and V 8 bases, and 9 bases lay outside the gene matches. The CDR3 runs 15 residues. CDR1 and CDR2 (germline): MNHNS, SASEGT. CDR3 amino acids: CASERGTGWNQPQHF. Here the CDR3 DNA reads TGTGCCAGCGAAAGGGGGACAGGGTGGAATCAGCCCCAGCATTTT.